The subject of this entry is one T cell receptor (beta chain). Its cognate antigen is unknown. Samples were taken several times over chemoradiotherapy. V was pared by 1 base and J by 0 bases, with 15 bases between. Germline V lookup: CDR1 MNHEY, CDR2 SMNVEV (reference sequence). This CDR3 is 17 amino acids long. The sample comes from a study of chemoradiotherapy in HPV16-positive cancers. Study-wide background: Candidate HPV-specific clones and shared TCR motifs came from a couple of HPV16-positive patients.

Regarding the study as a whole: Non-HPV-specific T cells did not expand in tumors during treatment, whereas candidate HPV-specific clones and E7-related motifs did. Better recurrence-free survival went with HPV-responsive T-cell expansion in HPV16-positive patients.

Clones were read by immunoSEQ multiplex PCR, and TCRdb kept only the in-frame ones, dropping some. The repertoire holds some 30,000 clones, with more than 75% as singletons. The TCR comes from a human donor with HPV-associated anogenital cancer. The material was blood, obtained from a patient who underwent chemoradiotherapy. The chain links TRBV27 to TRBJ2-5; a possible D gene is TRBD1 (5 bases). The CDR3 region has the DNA TGTGCCAGCAGTTTATTGTCTGGGGCACATTACCAAGAGACCCAGTACTTC. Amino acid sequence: CASSLLSGAHYQETQYF.